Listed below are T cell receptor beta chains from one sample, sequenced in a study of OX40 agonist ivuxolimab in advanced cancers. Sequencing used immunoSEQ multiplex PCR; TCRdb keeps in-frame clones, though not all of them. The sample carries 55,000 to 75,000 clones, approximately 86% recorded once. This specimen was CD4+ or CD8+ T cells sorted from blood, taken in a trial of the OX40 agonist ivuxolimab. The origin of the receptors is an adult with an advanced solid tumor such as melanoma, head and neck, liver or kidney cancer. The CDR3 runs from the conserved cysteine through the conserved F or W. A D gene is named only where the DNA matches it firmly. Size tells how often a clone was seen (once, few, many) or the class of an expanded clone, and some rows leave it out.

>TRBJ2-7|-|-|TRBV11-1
TGTGCCAGCAGCCCCTCACCGTACGAGCAGTACTTC
CASSPSPYEQYF
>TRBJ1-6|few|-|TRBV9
TGTGCCAGCAGCCAGACGAGGGACTCACCCCTCCACTTT
CASSQTRDSPLHF
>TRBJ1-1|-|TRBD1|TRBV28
TGTGCCAGCAGGGCCGGGCAGGGGGCAGGGACTGAAGCTTTCTTT
CASRAGQGAGTEAFF
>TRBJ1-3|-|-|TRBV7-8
TGTGCCAGCAGCTTAGACACCCTCTCTGGAAACACCATATATTTT
CASSLDTLSGNTIYF
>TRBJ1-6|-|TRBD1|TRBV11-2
TGTGCCAGCAGCTTAGAGACAGGGGGTTATAATTCACCCCTCCACTTT
CASSLETGGYNSPLHF
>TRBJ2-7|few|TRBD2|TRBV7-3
TGTGCCAGCAGCTTAACGGCTAGCGGGGCCACAGTTTACTTC
CASSLTASGATVYF
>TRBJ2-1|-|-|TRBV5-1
TGCGCCAGCAGCGGAGATACCTCCTACAATGAGCAGTTCTTC
CASSGDTSYNEQFF
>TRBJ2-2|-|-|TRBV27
TGTGCCAGCAGCCCGAGGTACACCGGGGAGCTGTTTTTT
CASSPRYTGELFF
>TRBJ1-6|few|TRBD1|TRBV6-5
TGTGCCAGCAGGGGACAGGACTCCTATAATTCACCCCTCCACTTT
CASRGQDSYNSPLHF
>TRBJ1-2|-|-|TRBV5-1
TGCGCCAGCACTAGTCTCGACGGCTATGGCTACACCTTC
CASTSLDGYGYTF
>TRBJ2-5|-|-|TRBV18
TGTGCCAGCTCATCGGGACTCTCCCAAGAGACCCAGTACTTC
CASSSGLSQETQYF
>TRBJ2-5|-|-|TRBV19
TGTGCCAGTAGTGTCGATGCAATCGGGGAGACCCAGTACTTC
CASSVDAIGETQYF
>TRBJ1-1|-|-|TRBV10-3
TGTGCCATCAGTGACGGCATAAACACTGAAGCTTTCTTT
CAISDGINTEAFF
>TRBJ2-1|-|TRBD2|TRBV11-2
TGTGCCAGCAGCTTAGCGGGAGGGTTATACAATGAGCAGTTCTTC
CASSLAGGLYNEQFF
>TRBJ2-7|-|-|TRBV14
TGTGCCAGCAGCCCGAGGGGGGAGCAGTACTTC
CASSPRGEQYF
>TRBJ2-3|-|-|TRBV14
TGTGCCAGCAGCCAAGTGGGGCAGGAAGATACGCAGTATTTT
CASSQVGQEDTQYF
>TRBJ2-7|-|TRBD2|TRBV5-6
TGTGCCAGCAGCGCTACTAGCGAACTCGAGCAGTACTTC
CASSATSELEQYF
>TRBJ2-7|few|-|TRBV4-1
TGCGCCAGCAGCCAAGCCCCGAGCTCCTACGAGCAGTACTTC
CASSQAPSSYEQYF
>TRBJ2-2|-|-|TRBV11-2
TGTGCCACCCGAAGGGCCGGGGAGCTGTTTTTT
CATRRAGELFF